The present T cell receptor beta chain was sequenced within a study of identical twins. Study-wide results and limits: Fewer insertions marked abundant cord blood beta clonotypes; young adult naive trended weakly, memory not at all. In monozygotic twins, models underestimated the sharing of out-of-frame TCR alpha. Invariant T cells like MAIT and iNKT could partly confound the zero-insertion analyses.

CDR3 length: 17 residues. V lost 4 bases and J 3 bases, leaving 24 bases between the germline ends. Germline V gene data show CDR1 as DFQATT and CDR2 as SNEGSKA (reference sequence). Unique molecular identifiers were in the cDNA, with template-switch universal primer binding. Each CDR3 protein gets one entry after TCRdb re-called the 5' RACE reads with MiXCR. The sample has some 1,700,000 distinct CDR3 sequences; under 35% are singletons. Notes on this clonotype: Its antigen is as yet unknown.

The TCR was taken from a newborn girl in good health. The chain uses TRBV20-1 and TRBJ1-2, with D unclear. The sequencing sample was made of cord blood. The CDR3 DNA sequence: TGCAGTGCTACCTCCGAAACCCTATACACAATGGACTATGGCTACACCTTC. Amino acid sequence: CSATSETLYTMDYGYTF.